The 7 T cell receptor beta chains below all came from one sample that was sequenced in a study of T-cell reconstitution after alpha-beta-depleted transplantation in children. The TCRbeta library was prepared with unique molecular identifiers. MiXCR, run by TCRdb on the PCR reads, gives a single entry per CDR3 protein. The sample lists a few hundred thousand distinct CDR3 sequences; about 9.6% were seen once. The sample was PBMCs from the stem cell graft donor, taken from the stem cell graft. Source of these receptors: a human donor who donated a stem cell graft to a child with SCID.

This clonotype was seen at least ten times. This chain joins TRBV4-3 and TRBJ2-7; D gene unclear. The V and J ends lost 0 bases and 3 bases respectively, with 9 bases between them. The CDR3 covers 14 residues. Germline-derived CDR1 and CDR2 are LGHNA and YSLEER. CDR3 sequence (DNA): TGCGCCAGCAGCCAAGAAAGGGTTCGCTACGAGCAGTACTTC. This translates into CASSQERVRYEQYF.

In this sample, this clonotype turned up many times. The rearrangement uses TRBV29-1 and TRBJ1-3; the D gene is possibly TRBD1 (6 bases). The length of the CDR3 is 12 residues. Germline lookup yields CDR1 SQVTM and CDR2 ANQGSEA. CDR3: CGSRDNGLTIYF. The DNA for the CDR3 is TGCGGATCCCGGGACAACGGACTCACCATATATTTT.

This clonotype was seen more than once but under ten times. The rearrangement links TRBV30 to TRBJ2-1; 8 bases map to TRBD2. Germline CDR1 reads GTSNPN; CDR2 reads SVGIG (reference sequence). This CDR3 spans 14 amino acids. Trimming removed 2 bases from V and 7 bases from J; junction bases left unmatched: 7. CDR3 in DNA: TGTGCCTGGAGTCCGGTAGCGGGGAAAAATGAGCAGTTCTTC. It yields the protein CAWSPVAGKNEQFF.

This clonotype has ten or more counts. This chain connects TRBV20-1 to TRBJ1-1; possible D gene TRBD1, 5 bases. Germline V gives CDR1 DFQATT, CDR2 SNEGSKA (reference sequence). Trimming shortened V by 5 bases and J by 3 bases, and 16 bases separated the two germline ends. This CDR3 comprises 14 residues. CDR3 coding DNA: TGCAGTGCTTCTTCGGGGGGGGGATACACTGAAGCTTTCTTT. Translating gives CSASSGGGYTEAFF.

The table lists this clonotype with a few counts. V gene TRBV7-8 combines with J gene TRBJ1-2, with D hard to call. Germline CDR1 is SGHVS and CDR2 is FQNEAQ. Trimming removed 2 bases from V and 0 bases from J, with 10 bases in between. The CDR3 consists of 15 residues. The CDR3 loop reads CASSLSTGSNYGYTF. CDR3 sequence (DNA): TGTGCCAGCAGCTTATCCACGGGTTCTAACTATGGCTACACCTTC.

This clonotype was seen at least ten times. The CDR3: CASSSGIGATEAFF. Written as DNA, the CDR3 is TGCGCCAGCAGCTCAGGGATTGGGGCGACTGAAGCTTTCTTT. V and J are TRBV5-1 and TRBJ1-1; a weak D match, TRBD1 (5 bases). Per germline, CDR1 SGHRS and CDR2 YFSETQ. The CDR3 loop spans 14 amino acids. Trimming shortened V by 3 bases and J by 5 bases, and 14 bases separated the two germline ends. Together with reference TRBV5-1 and TRBJ1-1, the CDR3 gives the full variable domain: KAGVTQTPRYLIKTRGQQVTLSCSPISGHRSVSWYQQTPGQGLQFLFEYFSETQRNKGNFPGRFSGRQFSNSRSEMNVSTLELGDSALYLCASSSGIGATEAFFGQGTRLTVV.

In regard to this clonotype: An end of the junction differs from the germline gene, which may be a read error. The chain carries TRBV19 and TRBJ1-1, with no clear D. In germline, CDR1 is LNHDA, CDR2 SQIVND (reference sequence). This CDR3 region has 15 residues. CDR3 amino acids: CASSFRTNMNTEPFF. In nucleotides, the CDR3 is TGTGCCAGTAGTTTCCGCACGAACATGAACACTGAACCTTTCTTT.